A single sample gave rise to the 5 T cell receptor beta chains below, sequenced in a study of response to subunit inactivated influenza vaccine. Via MiXCR, TCRdb re-called the RT-PCR reads, giving one row per CDR3 protein. The sample has hundreds of thousands of distinct CDR3 sequences; approximately 17% are singletons. The input for sequencing was PBMCs from blood, taken 4 to 6 days after vaccination. Every receptor here comes from a man aged 45-65 years who received an inactivated influenza vaccine.

This clonotype was observed at least ten times. The chain recombines TRBV12-3 or TRBV12-4 with TRBJ2-5, with 12 positions matching TRBD2. This CDR3 has 15 amino acids. V shed 5 bases and J 5 bases; nucleotides not matched to a gene: 6. CDR3 nucleotide sequence: TGTGCCAGCAGTGCACTAGCGGGAGGCTTCGAGACCCAGTACTTC. Encoded protein: CASSALAGGFETQYF.

This clonotype has a count of ten or more. The CDR3 coding sequence is TGCAGCGCCGGACTCGGGTACGAGCAGTACTTC. This codes for CSAGLGYEQYF. This chain joins TRBV29-1 and TRBJ2-7; maybe TRBD2 (5 bases). The germline V gene has CDR1 SQVTM and CDR2 ANQGSEA. V lost 7 bases and J 4 bases, leaving 11 bases between the germline ends. The CDR3 has 11 amino acids.

Regarding this clonotype: A junction end diverges from the germline sequence, so it may reflect a read error. The CDR3 protein is CASSQNTGTGELFF. CDR3 bases: TGTGCTAGCAGCCAGAATACAGGGACCGGGGAGCTGTTTTTT. The V and J genes are TRBV7-7 and TRBJ2-2, with D tentatively TRBD1 (6 bases). CDR1 is SSHAT and CDR2 is FNYEAQ in the germline V gene (reference sequence). The CDR3 consists of 14 residues. Looking up the rest from reference TRBV7-7 and TRBJ2-2 gives the full variable domain: GAGVSQSPRYKVTKRGQDVTLRCDPISSHATLYWYQQALGQGPEFLTYFNYEAQPDKSGLPSDRFSAERPEGSISTLTIQRTEQRDSAMYRCASSQNTGTGELFFGEGSRLTVL.

The CDR3 sequence is CASSQPSGQDEQYF. The CDR3 region has the DNA TGTGCCAGCAGCCAACCCTCCGGACAGGACGAGCAGTACTTC. V is TRBV4-2 and J is TRBJ2-7; 7 bases line up with TRBD1. CDR3 length: 14 residues. Germline V gene lookup returns CDR1 LGHNA and CDR2 YNFKEQ. With V trimmed by 2 bases and J by 5 bases, 6 bases remained unmatched.

This clonotype was seen repeatedly, ten times or more. One end of the junction is discordant with germline, which a read error may explain. This chain joins TRBV5-1 and TRBJ2-3, with D uncertain. The CDR3 is 13 amino acids. Germline V CDR1 and CDR2: SGHRS, YFSETQ. CDR3 protein: CASSSPSTDTQYF. The DNA for the CDR3 is TGTGCCAGCAGTTCCCCAAGCACAGATACGCAGTATTTT.